Presented here are 18 T cell receptor beta chains from one specimen sequenced in a study of blood T cell repertoires in COVID-19. The protocol was immunoSEQ multiplex PCR, while the TCRdb copy is restricted to in-frame clones and leaves out a portion. This sample carries approximately 300,000 clones, 75% to 95% of them seen once, and the ten largest clones take approximately 7.5%. The material sequenced was peripheral blood. The origin of the receptors is a woman aged 25 to 39 with COVID-19, enrolled during active disease.

This chain connects TRBV28 to TRBJ1-6; D is possibly TRBD1 (6 bases). Trimming left V 2 bases short and J 13 bases short, with 24 bases between. This CDR3 region has 17 residues. Germline CDR1 MDHEN, CDR2 SYDVKM. DNA for the CDR3: TGTGCCAGCAGTTTAGCTTTGGGTACAGGGACGTTTGGCCCCCTCCACTTT. Amino acids: CASSLALGTGTFGPLHF.

V and J are TRBV5-1 and TRBJ2-5; tentative D call: TRBD2 (5 bases). V was trimmed by 3 bases and J by 5 bases, leaving 11 bases between them. This CDR3 has 13 residues. Looked up from germline, CDR1 is SGHRS and CDR2 is YFSETQ. Written as DNA, the CDR3 is TGCGCCAGCAGCTCGGAGAGGGTGGAGACCCAGTACTTC. Its protein product is CASSSERVETQYF.

The chain's CDR3 is CASSSDRTIYNEQFF. The CDR3 DNA follows: TGTGCCAGCAGTTCGGACAGAACTATATACAATGAGCAGTTCTTC. The chain combines TRBV28 with TRBJ2-1, with D perhaps matching TRBD1 (6 bases). The CDR3 covers 15 residues. Trimming stripped 4 bases from V and 4 bases from J, with 14 bases between. The germline V gene has CDR1 MDHEN and CDR2 SYDVKM.

The V gene is TRBV4-2, the J gene TRBJ1-3; D not certain. The germline V gene encodes CDR1 LGHNA and CDR2 YNFKEQ. The CDR3 runs 15 residues. Trimming took off 1 base at V and 0 bases at J, with 7 bases between the two ends. The CDR3 nucleotides are TGTGCCAGCAGCCAAGTTGAGTTCTCTGGAAACACCATATATTTT. It specifies CASSQVEFSGNTIYF.

The chain is built from TRBV19 and TRBJ2-7; D gene ambiguous. The CDR3 extends over 15 amino acids. V lost 3 bases, J lost 7 bases, and 19 bases lay in between. The germline V gene has CDR1 LNHDA and CDR2 SQIVND (reference sequence). CDR3 bases: TGTGCCAGTAGTATGAGACACTGGATTGAAGAAGAGCAGTACTTC. It codes for CASSMRHWIEEEQYF.

This clone occurred once. The rearrangement links TRBV28 to TRBJ1-6, with D tentatively TRBD1 (6 bases). Germline assignment: CDR1 MDHEN and CDR2 SYDVKM. Trimming took 5 bases from V and 4 from J, leaving 15 bases between them. This CDR3 contains 16 residues. CDR3: CASSANGQLYNSPLHF. DNA of the CDR3: TGTGCCAGCAGTGCTAACGGACAGCTGTATAATTCACCCCTCCACTTT.

The chain combines TRBV4-1 with TRBJ2-7; 7 bases map to TRBD2. The CDR3 has 14 amino acids. J was trimmed by 2 bases and V by 3 bases; bases with no gene match: 4. Germline CDR1 MGHRA, CDR2 YSYEKL. CDR3 nucleotides: TGCGCCAGCAGCCAGAGCGGGACCCCCTACGAGCAGTACTTC. This encodes CASSQSGTPYEQYF.

V is TRBV18 and J is TRBJ1-2; D is uncertain. CDR1 and CDR2 (germline): KGHSH, LQKENI. CDR3 length equals 14 residues. The germline V and J ends were trimmed by 3 bases and 8 bases, with 16 bases remaining between them. CDR3 region: CASSPGAGLYGYTF. The CDR3 DNA is TGTGCCAGCTCACCCGGAGCCGGTCTATACGGCTACACCTTC.

CDR3 bases: TGTGCCAGCAGCAGCGGTTACAGAGAGGGTGCAACTAATGAAAAACTGTTTTTT. Translating it yields CASSSGYREGATNEKLFF. The chain has TRBV9 and TRBJ1-4; D is ambiguous. Trimming shortened V by 4 bases and J by 0 bases, and 19 bases separated the two germline ends. The CDR3 extends over 18 amino acids. Per the germline V gene, CDR1 is SGDLS and CDR2 is YYNGEE.

The genes are TRBV4-3 and TRBJ2-7, with TRBD2 identical over 12 bases. Germline assignment: CDR1 LGHNA and CDR2 YSLEER. There are 15 residues in the CDR3. The J segment lost 5 bases and the V segment lost 1 base, leaving 3 bases of the junction unmatched. Written as DNA, the CDR3 is TGCGCCAGCAGCCAAGGACTAGCGGGAGCCCACGAGCAGTACTTC. Translation gives CASSQGLAGAHEQYF.

The CDR3 bases are TGTGCCTGGAGCAGAGGGAGGGACTATGGCTACACCTTC. It codes for CAWSRGRDYGYTF. This chain uses TRBV30 with TRBJ1-2, with D unresolved. The CDR3 has 13 amino acids. CDR1 is GTSNPN and CDR2 is SVGIG in the germline V gene (reference sequence). V dropped 3 bases and J dropped 3 bases, with 11 bases sitting between them.

The chain couples TRBV6-1 to TRBJ2-3, with 8 bases that match TRBD1. The V gene's germline CDR1 is MNHNS and CDR2 SASEGT. This CDR3 has 16 amino acids. Losses at the gene ends were 4 bases for V and 3 bases for J; bases not matched to a gene: 9. CDR3 coding DNA: TGTGCCAGCAGTGTACTTCAGGGGGCTTTGACAGATACGCAGTATTTT. This encodes CASSVLQGALTDTQYF.

The V gene is TRBV28, the J gene TRBJ2-7; 7 nucleotides line up with TRBD2. This CDR3 has 16 residues. Per the germline V gene, CDR1 is MDHEN and CDR2 is SYDVKM. V dropped 2 bases and J dropped 0; count of bases not matched to a gene: 7. CDR3 in DNA: TGTGCCAGCAGTTTAAGGGCGGGAGTCTCCTCCTACGAGCAGTACTTC. Protein sequence: CASSLRAGVSSYEQYF.

The V and J genes are TRBV11-2 and TRBJ2-4; TRBD1 matches at 7 bases. This CDR3 has 16 amino acids. The V segment lost 5 bases and the J segment 2 bases; nucleotides outside the gene matches: 9. CDR1 SGHAT and CDR2 FQNNGV come from the germline V gene. CDR3: CASSQRQGTTKNIQYF. The CDR3 nucleotides are TGTGCCAGCAGCCAACGACAGGGAACAACCAAAAACATTCAGTACTTC.

The chain uses TRBV7-3 and TRBJ2-1; 7 nucleotides line up with TRBD2. Germline values: CDR1 SGHTA, CDR2 FQGTGA. This CDR3 has 17 residues. J was trimmed by 0 bases and V by 6 bases; bases with no gene match: 11. Here the CDR3 reads CASSSYGRTSSYNEQFF. The DNA of the CDR3 is TGTGCCAGCAGTAGCTACGGGAGGACAAGCTCCTACAATGAGCAGTTCTTC.

The rearrangement joins TRBV6-1 to TRBJ1-5; 9 bases agree with TRBD1. The CDR3 runs 16 residues. In germline, CDR1 is MNHNS, CDR2 SASEGT. Losses at the gene ends were 4 bases for V and 2 bases for J; bases not matched to a gene: 6. The CDR3 is CASSVRTGGGNQPQHF. The CDR3 DNA is TGTGCCAGCAGTGTACGTACAGGGGGCGGCAATCAGCCCCAGCATTTT.

This clone appeared a single time. A junction end diverges from the germline sequence, so it may reflect a read error. This chain connects TRBV2 to TRBJ2-7, with a weak D call TRBD2 (6 bases). The germline gives CDR1 SNHLY, CDR2 FYNNEI. CDR3 length: 12 amino acids. CDR3 loop: CASSEVVGLSGF. In DNA form, the CDR3 reads TGTGCCAGCAGTGAAGTGGTGGGACTGTCGGGGTTC.

The V call is TRBV7-8, the J call TRBJ2-5; 11 positions agree with TRBD2. Per germline, CDR1 SGHVS and CDR2 FQNEAQ. J was trimmed by 0 bases and V by 3 bases; bases with no gene match: 9. The CDR3 loop spans 18 amino acids. The CDR3 spells CASSFRIAGGGYQETQYF. The CDR3 nucleotides read TGTGCCAGCAGCTTTAGGATAGCGGGAGGGGGGTACCAAGAGACCCAGTACTTC.